The present T cell receptor (beta chain) was sequenced within a study of regulatory T cells in long-lasting Graves disease. Time point described: persistent/refractory GD, antithyroid drugs over 5 years with positive TRAb. Generation of the TCR library employed RNA extracted from PBMCs. TCR beta libraries were built with iRepertoire HTBI primers and Arm-PCR of CDR3 regions. TCRdb re-called the multiplex PCR reads with MiXCR, one entry per CDR3 protein. Of 400,000 to 450,000 distinct CDR3 sequences in the sample, 23% are singletons; the top ten hold approximately 26%. Germline V gene data show CDR1 as MNHNS and CDR2 as SASEGT. Unmatched junction bases numbered 10, after V lost 7 bases and J lost 6 bases. The CDR3 spans 14 residues. Many counts were recorded for this clonotype.

The V and J genes are TRBV6-1 and TRBJ2-7, with TRBD1 identical over 9 bases. The TCR was taken from a female donor with Graves disease. The sequencing used peripheral blood mononuclear cells (PBMCs), collected when the disease was refractory, from a patient treated with antithyroid drugs. The CDR3 is CASNQGQGLGEQYF. In nucleotides, the CDR3 is TGTGCCAGCAATCAAGGACAGGGGCTAGGCGAGCAGTACTTC.